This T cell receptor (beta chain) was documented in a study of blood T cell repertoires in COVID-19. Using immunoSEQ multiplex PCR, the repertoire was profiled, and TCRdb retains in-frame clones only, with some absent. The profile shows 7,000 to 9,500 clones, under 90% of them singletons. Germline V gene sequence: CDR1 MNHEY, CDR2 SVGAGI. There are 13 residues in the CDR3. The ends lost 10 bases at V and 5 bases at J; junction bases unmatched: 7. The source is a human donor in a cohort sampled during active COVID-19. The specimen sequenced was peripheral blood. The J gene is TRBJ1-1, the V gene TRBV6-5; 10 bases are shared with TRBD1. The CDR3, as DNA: TGTGCCAACCGGGACAGGGGAGGGACTGAAGCTTTCTTT. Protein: CANRDRGGTEAFF.